These 8 T cell receptor beta chains were sequenced from one sample in a study of beta chain features in type 1 diabetes. The study, taken as a whole, reports: Within each of all four CD4+ subsets, Type 1 diabetes patients had TCRB CDR3s that were moderately but significantly shorter.

Their antigen targets remain unknown. Reverse transcribing all isolated RNA meant expressed TCRB transcripts were sequenced. The data were produced by immunoSEQ multiplex PCR, yet TCRdb's version contains in-frame clones alone and is incomplete. The sample consists of roughly 230,000 clones, about 11% of them appearing once. The sample was naive CD4+ T cells from blood. These receptor sequences come from a man younger than 40 with type 1 diabetes.

The chain combines TRBV5-1 with TRBJ1-1, with TRBD1 matching 9 bases. The CDR3 has 14 amino acids. The V and J ends lost 5 bases and 1 base, in that order; junction bases with no gene match: 3. Germline CDR1 reads SGHRS; CDR2 reads YFSETQ. CDR3 protein: CASRVTGGNTEAFF. CDR3 in DNA: TGCGCCAGCAGGGTGACAGGGGGGAACACTGAAGCTTTCTTT.

A few counts support this clone. The rearrangement uses TRBV9 and TRBJ2-7; D is ambiguous. The CDR3 consists of 12 residues. Germline V lookup: CDR1 SGDLS, CDR2 YYNGEE. Trimming took 0 bases from V and 6 from J, leaving 7 bases between them. The CDR3 here is CASSVVVSEQYF. The CDR3 DNA reads TGTGCCAGCAGCGTAGTAGTTTCCGAGCAGTACTTC.

This clone was detected a few times. The chain links TRBV28 to TRBJ2-7; 7 nucleotides align to TRBD1. The CDR3 is 15 residues long. Looked up from germline, CDR1 is MDHEN and CDR2 is SYDVKM. Losses at the gene ends were 6 bases for V and 2 bases for J; bases not matched to a gene: 10. The CDR3 protein is CASRSYRGLAYEQYF. The CDR3 DNA reads TGTGCCAGCAGGAGTTACAGGGGCCTTGCCTACGAGCAGTACTTC.

The rearrangement joins TRBV7-9 to TRBJ2-5; a possible D gene is TRBD2 (7 bases). The CDR3 runs to 14 residues. With 8 bases removed from V and 6 bases from J, the gap between germline ends came to 19 bases. CDR1 SEHNR and CDR2 FQNEAQ come from the germline V gene (reference sequence). This CDR3 reads CASPRTGGAKTQYF. The CDR3, as DNA: TGTGCCAGCCCTAGGACTGGGGGGGCGAAGACCCAGTACTTC.

Note on this clone: This sample includes further DNA sequences coding for the same CDR3. The V and J genes are TRBV5-1 and TRBJ2-3, with 8 bases matching TRBD1. The V segment lost 3 bases and the J segment 0 bases; nucleotides outside the gene matches: 3. This CDR3 has 15 residues. The germline V gene has CDR1 SGHRS and CDR2 YFSETQ. The CDR3 coding sequence is TGCGCCAGCAGCTCCGGGACAGGTAGCACAGATACGCAGTATTTT. This encodes CASSSGTGSTDTQYF.

This chain joins TRBV4-2 and TRBJ1-1; 10 bases match TRBD1. The CDR3 spans 16 residues. Germline V gene sequence: CDR1 LGHNA, CDR2 YNFKEQ. Losses at the gene ends were 4 bases for V and 3 bases for J; bases not matched to a gene: 8. The CDR3 here is CASSPRQGARDTEAFF. CDR3 sequence (DNA): TGTGCCAGCAGCCCCCGACAGGGGGCGCGGGACACTGAAGCTTTCTTT.

This chain connects TRBV9 to TRBJ1-6; D unclear. V lost 0 bases and J lost 8, with 6 bases in between. CDR1 SGDLS and CDR2 YYNGEE come from the germline V gene. The CDR3 has 13 amino acids. CDR3 DNA sequence: TGTGCCAGCAGCGTAGAACGGTATTCACCCCTCCACTTT. Its translation is CASSVERYSPLHF.

This clone was counted between two and nine times. This sequence joins TRBV13 and TRBJ2-1, with 12 bases identical to TRBD1. The CDR3 has 16 residues. CDR1 is PRHDT, CDR2 FYEKMQ, per germline (reference sequence). V shed 2 bases and J 7 bases; nucleotides not matched to a gene: 6. The CDR3 is CASSLRGQGARNEQFF. DNA for the CDR3: TGTGCCAGCAGCTTAAGGGGACAGGGGGCCAGGAATGAGCAGTTCTTC.